The source of this T cell receptor beta chain is a study of T cells in Graves' hyperthyroidism and ophthalmopathy. CDR3 length: 12 residues. The V gene lost 6 bases and the J gene lost 1 base, with 9 bases spanning the gap. Germline CDR1 is DFQATT and CDR2 is SNEGSKA (reference sequence). A few counts support this clonotype. What it binds is not known. RNA transcripts were the template for amplifying TCR beta CDR3 regions. First-round RT-PCR with HTBI primers amplified the TCR CDR3 region. One entry per CDR3 protein, called by TCRdb with MiXCR from the multiplex PCR reads. The sample has about 570,000 distinct CDR3 sequences, 14% seen once. General study points: The authors' 13 V-J model separated ophthalmopathy from stable hyperthyroidism.

This clonotype was sampled from a woman aged 40-49 years with Graves' hyperthyroidism. The chain recombines TRBV20-1 with TRBJ1-1; D remains unclear. Sequenced: blood. The CDR3, as DNA: TGCAGTGCCAAACAGCCGAACACTGAAGCTTTCTTT. Translating it yields CSAKQPNTEAFF.